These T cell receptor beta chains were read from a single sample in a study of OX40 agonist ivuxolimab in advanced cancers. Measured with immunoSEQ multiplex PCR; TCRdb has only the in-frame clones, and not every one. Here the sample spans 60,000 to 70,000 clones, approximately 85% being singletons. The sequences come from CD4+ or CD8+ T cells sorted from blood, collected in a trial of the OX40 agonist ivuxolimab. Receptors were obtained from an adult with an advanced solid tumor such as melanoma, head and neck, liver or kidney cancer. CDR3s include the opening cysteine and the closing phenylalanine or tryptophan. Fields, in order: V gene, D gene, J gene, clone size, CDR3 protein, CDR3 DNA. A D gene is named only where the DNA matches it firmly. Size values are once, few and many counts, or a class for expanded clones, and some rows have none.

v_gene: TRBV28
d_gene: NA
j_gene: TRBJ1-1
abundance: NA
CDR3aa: CASSLSGPIGLEAFF
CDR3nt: TGTGCCAGCAGTTTAAGTGGCCCCATAGGGCTTGAAGCTTTCTTT

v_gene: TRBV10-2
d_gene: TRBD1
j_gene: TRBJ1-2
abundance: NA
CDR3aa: CASRARGGLSGYTF
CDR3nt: TGCGCCAGCAGGGCCAGGGGGGGGTTAAGTGGCTACACCTTC

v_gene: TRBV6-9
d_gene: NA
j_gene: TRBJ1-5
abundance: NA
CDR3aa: CASSSPWTVDSNQPQHF
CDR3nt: TGTGCCAGCAGTTCCCCTTGGACCGTCGATAGCAATCAGCCCCAGCATTTT

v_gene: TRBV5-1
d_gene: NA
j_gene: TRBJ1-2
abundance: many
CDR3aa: CASSLGRGQGYGYTF
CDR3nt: TGCGCCAGCAGCTTGGGCCGGGGGCAGGGCTATGGCTACACCTTC

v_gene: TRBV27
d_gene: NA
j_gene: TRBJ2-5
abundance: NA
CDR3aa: CASSLSDPSETQYF
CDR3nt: TGTGCCAGCAGTTTATCGGATCCCTCAGAGACCCAGTACTTC

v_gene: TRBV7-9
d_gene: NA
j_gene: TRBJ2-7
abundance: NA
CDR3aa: CASSDNRAPYEQYF
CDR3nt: TGTGCCAGCAGCGATAACAGGGCCCCCTACGAGCAGTACTTC

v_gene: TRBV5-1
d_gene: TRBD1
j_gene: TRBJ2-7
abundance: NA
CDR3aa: CASSSQGARGEQYF
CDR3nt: TGCGCCAGCAGCTCACAGGGGGCGCGGGGCGAGCAGTACTTC

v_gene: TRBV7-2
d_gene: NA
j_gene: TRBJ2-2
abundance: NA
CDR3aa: CASRLGGNTGELFF
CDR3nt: TGTGCCAGCAGGTTAGGAGGGAACACCGGGGAGCTGTTTTTT

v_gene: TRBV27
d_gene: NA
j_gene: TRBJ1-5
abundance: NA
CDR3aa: CASSHSGAGSNQPQHF
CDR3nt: TGTGCCAGCAGCCATTCTGGGGCCGGGAGCAATCAGCCCCAGCATTTT

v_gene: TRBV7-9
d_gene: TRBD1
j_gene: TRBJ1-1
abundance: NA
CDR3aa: CASSLIMPRTGPQDTEAFF
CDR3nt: TGTGCCAGCAGCTTAATAATGCCGAGGACAGGTCCGCAGGACACTGAAGCTTTCTTT

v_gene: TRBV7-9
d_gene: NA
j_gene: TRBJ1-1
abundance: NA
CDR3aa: CASSLKDLGVTTAFF
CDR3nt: TGTGCCAGCAGCTTAAAAGACCTAGGGGTAACAACGGCTTTCTTT

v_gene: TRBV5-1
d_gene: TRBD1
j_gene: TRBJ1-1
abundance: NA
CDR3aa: CASSKHGTGVPEAFF
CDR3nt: TGCGCCAGCAGCAAGCACGGAACAGGGGTCCCTGAAGCTTTCTTT

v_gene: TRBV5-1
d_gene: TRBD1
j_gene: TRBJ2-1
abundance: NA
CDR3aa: CASSLVDRPEQFF
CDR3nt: TGCGCCAGCAGCTTGGTGGACAGGCCCGAGCAGTTCTTC

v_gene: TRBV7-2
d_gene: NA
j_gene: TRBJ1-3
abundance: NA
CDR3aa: CASSPAARAYGNTIYF
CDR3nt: TGTGCCAGCAGCCCCGCAGCCAGGGCCTATGGAAACACCATATATTTT

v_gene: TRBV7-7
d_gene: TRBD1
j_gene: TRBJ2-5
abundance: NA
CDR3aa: CASSSRQGAGETQYF
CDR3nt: TGTGCCAGCAGCTCTCGACAGGGGGCAGGAGAGACCCAGTACTTC

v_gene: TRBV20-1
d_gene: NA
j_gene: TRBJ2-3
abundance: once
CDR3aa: CSAASNTQYF
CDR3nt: TGCAGTGCTGCTAGCAACACGCAGTATTTT

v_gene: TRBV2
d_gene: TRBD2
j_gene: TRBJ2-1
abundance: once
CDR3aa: CATAGLAPRSYNEQFF
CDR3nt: TGTGCCACCGCGGGACTAGCCCCTCGCTCCTACAATGAGCAGTTCTTC

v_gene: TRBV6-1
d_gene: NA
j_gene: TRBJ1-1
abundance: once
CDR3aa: CASTERWIEAFF
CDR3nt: TGTGCCAGCACCGAGAGGTGGATTGAAGCTTTCTTT

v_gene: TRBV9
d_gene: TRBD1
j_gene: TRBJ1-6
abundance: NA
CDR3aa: CASSARQGNSPLHF
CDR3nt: TGTGCCAGCAGCGCCCGACAGGGAAATTCACCCCTCCACTTT

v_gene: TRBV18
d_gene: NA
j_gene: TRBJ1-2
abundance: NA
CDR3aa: CASSPAAGDGYTF
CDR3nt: TGTGCCAGCTCACCTGCGGCAGGGGATGGCTACACCTTC

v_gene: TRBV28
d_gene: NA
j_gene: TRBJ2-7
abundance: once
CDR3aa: CASSLGQRPTPYEQYF
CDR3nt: TGTGCCAGCAGTTTAGGCCAGAGGCCCACTCCCTACGAGCAGTACTTC

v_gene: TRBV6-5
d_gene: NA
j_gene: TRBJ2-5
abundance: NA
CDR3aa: CASSYGRGIGQETQYF
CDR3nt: TGTGCCAGCAGTTACGGTCGGGGGATCGGCCAAGAGACCCAGTACTTC

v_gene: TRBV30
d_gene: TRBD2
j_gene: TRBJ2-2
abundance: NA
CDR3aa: CAWTPLLAGVTGELFF
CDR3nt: TGTGCCTGGACCCCCCTACTAGCGGGAGTTACCGGGGAGCTGTTTTTT

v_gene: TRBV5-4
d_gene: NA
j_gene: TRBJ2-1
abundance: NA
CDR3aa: CASSLGGRRSYNEQFF
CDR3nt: TGTGCCAGCAGCTTGGGGGGGAGGCGCTCCTACAATGAGCAGTTCTTC

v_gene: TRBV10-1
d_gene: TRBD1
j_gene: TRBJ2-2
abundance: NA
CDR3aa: CASTPGRGQGTTGELFF
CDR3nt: TGCGCCAGCACCCCCGGTCGGGGACAGGGAACGACCGGGGAGCTGTTTTTT

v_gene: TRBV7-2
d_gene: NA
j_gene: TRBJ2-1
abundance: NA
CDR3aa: CASSYMTMSGVFSEQFF
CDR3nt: TGTGCCAGCAGCTACATGACTATGTCGGGAGTATTTTCAGAGCAGTTCTTC

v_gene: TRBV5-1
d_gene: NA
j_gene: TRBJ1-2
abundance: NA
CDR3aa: CASSQTVNYGYTF
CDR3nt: TGCGCCAGCAGCCAGACAGTAAACTATGGCTACACCTTC

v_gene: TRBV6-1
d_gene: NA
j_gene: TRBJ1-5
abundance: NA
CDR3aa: CASSKQGGDQPQHF
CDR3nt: TGTGCCAGCAGTAAACAGGGTGGTGATCAGCCCCAGCATTTT

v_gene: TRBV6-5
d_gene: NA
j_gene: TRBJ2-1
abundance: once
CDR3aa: CASSYYKASLNEQFF
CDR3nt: TGTGCCAGCAGTTACTATAAAGCTAGTCTCAATGAGCAGTTCTTC

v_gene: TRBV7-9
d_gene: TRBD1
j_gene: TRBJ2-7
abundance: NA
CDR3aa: CASSGRDRRFYEQYF
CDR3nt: TGTGCCAGCAGCGGCCGGGACAGGAGATTCTACGAGCAGTACTTC

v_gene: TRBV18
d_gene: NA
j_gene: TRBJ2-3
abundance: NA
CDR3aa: CASSPEYPSTDTQYF
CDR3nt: TGTGCCAGCTCGCCTGAGTACCCGAGCACAGATACGCAGTATTTT

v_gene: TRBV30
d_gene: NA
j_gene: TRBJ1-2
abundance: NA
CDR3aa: CAWSPGTSYGYTF
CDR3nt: TGTGCCTGGAGTCCCGGGACAAGCTATGGCTACACCTTC

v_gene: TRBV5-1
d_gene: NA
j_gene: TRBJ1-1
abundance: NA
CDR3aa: CASSLVFGSMNTEAFF
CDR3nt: TGCGCCAGCAGCTTGGTTTTCGGCTCCATGAACACTGAAGCTTTCTTT

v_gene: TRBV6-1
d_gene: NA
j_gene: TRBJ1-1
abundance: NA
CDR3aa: CASSVRWTEAFF
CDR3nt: TGTGCCAGCAGTGTAAGATGGACTGAAGCTTTCTTT